A single sample gave rise to the 28 T cell receptor beta chains below, sequenced in a study of CD8+ T cells in alopecia areata. The treatment was: oral pan-JAK inhibitor, 5-10 mg twice daily. As the sequencing template, cDNA was produced by extracting RNA and reverse transcribing it. TCRdb's copy holds only in-frame clones and misses some; the assay was immunoSEQ multiplex PCR. The sample yields 120,000 or so clones, roughly 50% seen once. The starting material was CD8+ T cells sorted from blood, obtained at week 4, from a patient treated with tofacitinib. These receptors were taken from a human donor with alopecia areata.

Worth noting for this clone: The sample carries other DNA sequences with the same CDR3. The V gene is TRBV29-1, the J gene TRBJ2-5; D is ambiguous. Germline CDR1 reads SQVTM; CDR2 reads ANQGSEA. The CDR3 runs 10 residues. V gave up 7 bases and J gave up 2 bases, with 5 bases separating them. This chain's CDR3 is CSASQETQYF. CDR3 DNA: TGCAGCGCCTCTCAAGAGACCCAGTACTTC.

The rearrangement joins TRBV29-1 to TRBJ2-5, with 7 nucleotides matching TRBD1. After removal of 3 bases from V and 3 bases from J, the junction contained 7 bases not matched to a gene. Looked up from germline, CDR1 is SQVTM and CDR2 is ANQGSEA. This CDR3 contains 14 residues. The CDR3 DNA reads TGCAGCGTTGAGAGCGACAGGGCCGAAGAGACCCAGTACTTC. Protein: CSVESDRAEETQYF.

V gene TRBV29-1 combines with J gene TRBJ2-3, with D hard to call. Trimming pared 3 bases from V and 2 bases from J, leaving 18 bases between. The germline gives CDR1 SQVTM, CDR2 ANQGSEA. This CDR3 comprises 16 residues. As DNA, the CDR3 is TGCAGCGTTGAGGAAGGTCCTACGCGATTCACAGATACGCAGTATTTT. Translation gives CSVEEGPTRFTDTQYF.

This chain uses TRBV2 with TRBJ1-2; 8 positions agree with TRBD1. CDR3 length: 13 residues. With V trimmed by 6 bases and J by 6 bases, 6 bases remained unmatched. Germline V lookup: CDR1 SNHLY, CDR2 FYNNEI. As DNA, the CDR3 is TGTGCCAGCAGGGCAGGGGGCGCAAATGGCTACACCTTC. This gives the protein CASRAGGANGYTF.

The chain uses TRBV30 and TRBJ1-5; D ambiguous. This CDR3 comprises 13 residues. V was pared by 1 base and J by 5 bases, with 9 bases between. Germline loops: CDR1 GTSNPN, CDR2 SVGIG (reference sequence). Here the CDR3 reads CAWSEGRDQPQHF. In DNA, the CDR3 is TGTGCCTGGAGTGAGGGCCGCGATCAGCCCCAGCATTTT.

The chain joins TRBV30 to TRBJ2-1; D possibly uses TRBD1 or TRBD2 (5 bases each). Germline CDR1 is GTSNPN and CDR2 is SVGIG (reference sequence). The V end lost 5 bases, the J end lost 10 bases, and 12 bases lay between the germline ends. The CDR3 is 11 residues long. The CDR3 DNA follows: TGTGCCTGGGTCGGGGCATGGGAGCAGTTCTTC. Its translation is CAWVGAWEQFF.

This chain uses TRBV11-2 with TRBJ1-2, with 7 bases matching TRBD1. CDR1 is SGHAT, CDR2 FQNNGV, per germline. Trimming at V came to 0 bases and at J to 14 bases, leaving 6 bases not matched to a gene. This CDR3 comprises 12 residues. The CDR3 loop reads CASSLEGTAFTF. DNA of the CDR3: TGTGCCAGCAGCTTAGAAGGGACAGCCTTTACCTTC.

This chain uses TRBV4-2 with TRBJ2-1; D call uncertain. CDR3 length equals 12 residues. V lost 0 bases to trimming and J lost 6 bases, with 3 bases between them. CDR1 is LGHNA, CDR2 YNFKEQ, per germline. Here the CDR3 reads CASSQERNEQFF. DNA for the CDR3: TGTGCCAGCAGCCAAGAGCGCAATGAGCAGTTCTTC.

The chain has TRBV30 and TRBJ1-6; 10 positions agree with TRBD1. The J segment lost 8 bases and the V segment lost 1 base, leaving 2 bases of the junction unmatched. The CDR3 covers 14 residues. Looked up from germline, CDR1 is GTSNPN and CDR2 is SVGIG (reference sequence). The CDR3 nucleotides read TGTGCCTGGAGTGCAGGGACAGGGGATTCACCCCTCCACTTT. It yields the protein CAWSAGTGDSPLHF. The entire variable domain, with the rest obtained from reference TRBV30 and TRBJ1-6, is as follows: SQTIHQWPATLVQPVGSPLSLECTVEGTSNPNLYWYRQAAGRGLQLLFYSVGIGQISSEVPQNLSASRPQDRQFILSSKKLLLSDSGFYLCAWSAGTGDSPLHFGNGTRLTVT.

As for this clone: The junction and the germline gene differ at one end; a read error may be behind it. This chain joins TRBV7-7 and TRBJ2-1, with 8 nucleotides matching TRBD1. CDR3 length equals 13 residues. CDR1 SSHAT and CDR2 FNYEAQ come from the germline V gene (reference sequence). This chain's CDR3 is CASMDRAHNEQFF. Here the CDR3 DNA reads TGTGCTAGCATGGACAGGGCCCACAATGAGCAGTTCTTC.

This chain joins TRBV29-1 and TRBJ1-1; D is ambiguous. Germline V CDR1 and CDR2: SQVTM, ANQGSEA. V dropped 5 bases and J dropped 0 bases, with 7 bases sitting between them. The CDR3 runs to 12 residues. The CDR3 sequence is CSVQYMNTEAFF. In DNA form, the CDR3 reads TGCAGCGTTCAGTACATGAACACTGAAGCTTTCTTT.

This clone was detected only a few times. The chain couples TRBV19 to TRBJ1-1; D unclear. With 2 bases removed from V and 6 bases from J, the gap between germline ends came to 7 bases. Germline CDR1 LNHDA, CDR2 SQIVND (reference sequence). This CDR3 has 12 residues. The DNA of the CDR3 is TGTGCCAGTAGTATACCCGGAGCTGAAGCTTTCTTT. Protein sequence: CASSIPGAEAFF.

V gene TRBV29-1 combines with J gene TRBJ1-5; D possibly corresponds to TRBD1 (6 bases). Germline CDR1 and CDR2: SQVTM and ANQGSEA. The CDR3 contains 12 residues. Trimming took 8 bases from V and 7 from J, leaving 15 bases between them. In nucleotides, the CDR3 is TGCAGCCCACAGGGTACGCAACAGCCCCAGCATTTT. Translation: CSPQGTQQPQHF.

The DNA of the CDR3 is TGTGCCAGCAGCGTAGAAGTCGGGGGATCTCACTATGGCTACACCTTC. Translated, it gives CASSVEVGGSHYGYTF. The chain has TRBV9 and TRBJ1-2, with D maybe TRBD1 (5 bases). The CDR3 covers 16 residues. CDR1 and CDR2 (germline): SGDLS, YYNGEE. The V end was cut by 0 bases, the J end by 3 bases, with 15 bases between.

The gene calls are TRBV7-6 and TRBJ1-2, with 9 bases lining up with TRBD1. Germline CDR1 reads SGHVS; CDR2 reads FNYEAQ. This CDR3 has 12 amino acids. The V gene end was trimmed by 5 bases and the J gene end by 8 bases; junction bases not matched to a gene: 3. CDR3 protein: CASSPGQGGYTF. The CDR3 DNA sequence: TGTGCCAGCAGCCCGGGACAGGGCGGCTACACCTTC.

V gene TRBV7-2 combines with J gene TRBJ2-7; no firm D call. The V and J ends lost 4 bases and 6 bases respectively, with 19 bases between them. Germline V gene sequence: CDR1 SGHTA, CDR2 FQGNSA. This CDR3 contains 15 residues. The CDR3 bases are TGTGCCAGCAGCTCGAGTACCTTGGGGTTCTGCGAGCAGTACTTC. Encoded protein: CASSSSTLGFCEQYF.

V usage is TRBV30 and J usage is TRBJ1-2; no definite D call. Germline loops: CDR1 GTSNPN, CDR2 SVGIG (reference sequence). Between the trimmed V and J ends, which lost 1 base and 4 bases, there was a span of 7 bases. This CDR3 has 12 residues. CDR3 coding DNA: TGTGCCTGGAGTGACTCTATCTATGGCTACACCTTC. Amino acid sequence: CAWSDSIYGYTF.

V and J are TRBV27 and TRBJ2-6; 8 nucleotides line up with TRBD1. This CDR3 is built from 16 residues. Germline assignment: CDR1 MNHEY and CDR2 SMNVEV (reference sequence). Trimming took 5 bases from V and 3 from J; bases not matched to a gene: 6. The CDR3 DNA follows: TGTGCCAGCAGTCCCAGGGACAGGCATGGGGCCAACGTCCTGACTTTC. Its translation: CASSPRDRHGANVLTF.

This chain connects TRBV29-1 to TRBJ1-1; D unclear. The CDR3 covers 12 residues. Trimming removed 3 bases from V and 0 bases from J, with 5 bases in between. Germline values: CDR1 SQVTM, CDR2 ANQGSEA. CDR3 coding DNA: TGCAGCGTTGACAGCCTGAACACTGAAGCTTTCTTT. Translated: CSVDSLNTEAFF.

This clone was seen a single time. The chain uses TRBV30 and TRBJ2-7; TRBD1 agrees at 11 bases. The CDR3 has 15 residues. Trimming cost V 2 bases and J 5 bases; bases outside gene matches: 8. CDR1 is GTSNPN and CDR2 is SVGIG in the germline V gene (reference sequence). The DNA of the CDR3 is TGTGCCTGGAGTTTTCCGGGACAGGGGGTCGACGAGCAGTACTTC. It codes for CAWSFPGQGVDEQYF.

This clone was picked up a small number of times. J is TRBJ2-1 and V is TRBV5-1, with no clear D. The V end was cut by 4 bases, the J end by 0 bases, with 5 bases between. The CDR3 covers 13 residues. The germline V gene encodes CDR1 SGHRS and CDR2 YFSETQ. Written as DNA, the CDR3 is TGCGCCAGCAGCCCCGACTCCTACAATGAGCAGTTCTTC. This translates into CASSPDSYNEQFF.

This chain connects TRBV4-3 to TRBJ2-7; 9 nucleotides agree with TRBD2. Germline V gives CDR1 LGHNA, CDR2 YSLEER. The V gene end was trimmed by 2 bases and the J gene end by 2 bases; junction bases not matched to a gene: 1. The CDR3 sequence is 14 residues long. This CDR3 is CASSQQRGAYEQYF. The DNA for the CDR3 is TGCGCCAGCAGCCAACAGCGGGGGGCCTACGAGCAGTACTTC.

The rearrangement uses TRBV6-6 and TRBJ2-7; possibly TRBD1 for D (5 bases). With 5 bases removed from V and 0 bases from J, the gap between germline ends came to 11 bases. This CDR3 spans 14 amino acids. Per germline, CDR1 MNHNY and CDR2 SVGAGI (reference sequence). CDR3 amino acids: CASSQGGSSYEQYF. CDR3 nucleotides: TGTGCCAGCAGTCAGGGTGGTAGCTCCTACGAGCAGTACTTC.

The V call is TRBV6-5, the J call TRBJ2-5; D gene unclear. The CDR3 extends over 11 amino acids. Trimming took off 7 bases at V and 5 bases at J, with 8 bases between the two ends. CDR1 and CDR2 from the germline V gene are MNHEY and SVGAGI. CDR3 residues: CASMELETQYF. For the CDR3, the DNA is TGTGCCAGCATGGAGTTGGAGACCCAGTACTTC.

This chain uses TRBV29-1 with TRBJ1-2; unclear D gene. The CDR3 spans 12 residues. Germline CDR1 and CDR2: SQVTM and ANQGSEA. The V and J ends lost 3 bases and 4 bases respectively, with 9 bases between them. CDR3 in DNA: TGCAGCGTTGACAGTAGGTTCTATGGCTACACCTTC. It specifies CSVDSRFYGYTF.

The chain links TRBV29-1 to TRBJ2-1, with D perhaps assigned TRBD1 or TRBD2 (6 bases each). V gave up 5 bases and J gave up 4 bases, with 15 bases separating them. Germline V gene data show CDR1 as SQVTM and CDR2 as ANQGSEA. This CDR3 region has 14 residues. The CDR3 region is CSVWGRGGYNEQFF. The CDR3 coding sequence is TGCAGCGTTTGGGGGCGGGGCGGGTACAATGAGCAGTTCTTC.

The J gene is TRBJ2-7, the V gene TRBV27; TRBD1 aligns across 7 bases. The CDR3 runs 16 residues. Germline loops: CDR1 MNHEY, CDR2 SMNVEV (reference sequence). With V trimmed by 8 bases and J by 5 bases, 18 bases remained unmatched. The CDR3 sequence is CASGPLPRQGPNEQYF. DNA for the CDR3: TGTGCCAGCGGACCCCTTCCCCGACAGGGTCCCAACGAGCAGTACTTC.

This chain joins TRBV30 and TRBJ1-1; the D is unclear. Germline CDR1 is GTSNPN and CDR2 is SVGIG (reference sequence). Deletions cut 2 bases from V and 1 base from J, with 8 bases between. CDR3 length equals 13 residues. The chain's CDR3 is CAWSSTANTEAFF. The CDR3 nucleotides are TGTGCCTGGAGTTCTACAGCGAACACTGAAGCTTTCTTT.